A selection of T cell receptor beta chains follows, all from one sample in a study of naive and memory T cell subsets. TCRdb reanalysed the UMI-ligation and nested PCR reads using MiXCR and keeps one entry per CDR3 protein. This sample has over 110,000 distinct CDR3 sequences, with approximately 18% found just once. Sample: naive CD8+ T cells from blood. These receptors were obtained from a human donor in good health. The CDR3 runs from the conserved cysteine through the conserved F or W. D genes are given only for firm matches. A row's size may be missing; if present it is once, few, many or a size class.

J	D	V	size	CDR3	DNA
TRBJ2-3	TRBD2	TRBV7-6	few	CASSLAGVVDTQYF	TGTGCCAGCAGCCTAGCGGGAGTGGTAGATACGCAGTATTTT
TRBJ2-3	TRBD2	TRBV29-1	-	CSVPLAGSLTDTQYF	TGCAGCGTGCCCTTAGCGGGTTCCCTCACAGATACGCAGTATTTT
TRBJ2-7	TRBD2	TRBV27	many	CASSPGLAGYEQYF	TGTGCCAGCAGCCCGGGATTAGCGGGCTACGAGCAGTACTTC
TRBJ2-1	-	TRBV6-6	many	CASSYSSYNEQFF	TGTGCCAGCAGTTACAGTTCCTACAATGAGCAGTTCTTC
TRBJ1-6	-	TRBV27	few	CASSHTTEVYNSPLHF	TGTGCCAGCAGTCACACGACAGAAGTCTATAATTCACCCCTCCACTTT
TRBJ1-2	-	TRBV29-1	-	CSVEVQGGTYGYTF	TGCAGCGTTGAAGTACAGGGAGGGACCTATGGCTACACCTTC
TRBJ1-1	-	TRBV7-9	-	CASSPRDTDAEAFF	TGTGCCAGCAGCCCAAGGGACACAGACGCTGAAGCTTTCTTT
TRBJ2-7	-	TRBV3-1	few	CASSHYGTGEQYF	TGTGCCAGCAGCCATTACGGGACTGGCGAGCAGTACTTC
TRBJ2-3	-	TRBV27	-	CASSLSTLDRGTDTQYF	TGTGCCAGCAGTTTATCTACGCTAGACCGAGGAACAGATACGCAGTATTTT
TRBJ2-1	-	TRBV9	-	CASSVEGHEQFF	TGTGCCAGCAGCGTAGAGGGCCATGAGCAGTTCTTC
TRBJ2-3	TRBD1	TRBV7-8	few	CASSFLQGTDTQYF	TGTGCCAGCAGCTTTTTACAGGGGACAGATACGCAGTATTTT
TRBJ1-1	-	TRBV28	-	CASLRGRKNTEAFF	TGTGCCAGCCTGCGGGGGCGAAAGAACACTGAAGCTTTCTTT
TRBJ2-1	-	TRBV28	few	CASSLTSINEQFF	TGTGCCAGCAGTTTGACTAGTATCAATGAGCAGTTCTTC
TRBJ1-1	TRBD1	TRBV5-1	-	CASSLVGQGNEAFF	TGCGCCAGCAGCTTGGTGGGACAGGGAAATGAAGCTTTCTTT
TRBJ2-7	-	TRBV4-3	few	CASSQDRSGMSYEQYF	TGCGCCAGCAGCCAAGATAGGAGCGGCATGTCCTACGAGCAGTACTTC
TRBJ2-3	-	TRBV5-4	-	CASSSPDLTDTQYF	TGTGCCAGCAGTTCGCCCGATCTCACAGATACGCAGTATTTT
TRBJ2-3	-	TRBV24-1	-	CATSDSLKDTQYF	TGTGCCACCAGTGATTCACTCAAAGATACGCAGTATTTT
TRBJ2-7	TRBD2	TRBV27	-	CASRLGLTYEQYF	TGTGCCAGCAGACTGGGACTAACCTACGAGCAGTACTTC
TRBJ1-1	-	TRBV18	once	CASSENTEAFF	TGTGCCAGCTCTGAGAACACTGAAGCTTTCTTT
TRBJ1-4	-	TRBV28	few	CASSLSLDTDATNEKLFF	TGTGCCAGCAGTTTATCCCTAGACACTGACGCAACTAATGAAAAACTGTTTTTT
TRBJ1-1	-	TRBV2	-	CASSEALKIMNTEAFF	TGTGCCAGCAGTGAAGCCTTAAAGATAATGAACACTGAAGCTTTCTTT
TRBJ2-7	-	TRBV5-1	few	CASSLAAGTHEQYF	TGCGCCAGCAGCTTGGCCGCAGGCACCCACGAGCAGTACTTC
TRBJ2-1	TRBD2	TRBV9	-	CASSVRLAGVYYNEQFF	TGTGCCAGCAGCGTACGACTAGCGGGAGTCTACTACAATGAGCAGTTCTTC
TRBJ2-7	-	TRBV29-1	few	CSVAGYLGSYEQYF	TGCAGCGTTGCGGGATATCTCGGCTCCTACGAGCAGTACTTC
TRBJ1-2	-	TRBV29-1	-	CSARDSNYGYTF	TGCAGCGCCAGAGACAGCAACTATGGCTACACCTTC
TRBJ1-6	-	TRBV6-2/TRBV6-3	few	CASSYAFPGDHSPLHF	TGTGCCAGCAGTTACGCCTTCCCGGGGGATCATTCACCCCTCCACTTT
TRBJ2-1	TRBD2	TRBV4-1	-	CASSQEGPGLAGTNEQFF	TGCGCCAGCAGCCAAGAGGGCCCGGGACTAGCGGGAACAAATGAGCAGTTCTTC
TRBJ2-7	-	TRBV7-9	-	CASSYTSNDEQYF	TGTGCCAGCAGCTATACTAGCAATGACGAGCAGTACTTC
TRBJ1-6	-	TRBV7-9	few	CASSLGAASSYNSPLHF	TGTGCCAGCAGCTTAGGGGCAGCCAGCTCCTATAATTCACCCCTCCACTTT
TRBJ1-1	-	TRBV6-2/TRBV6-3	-	CASSYSKGRGNTEAFF	TGTGCCAGCAGTTACTCGAAGGGACGGGGAAACACTGAAGCTTTCTTT
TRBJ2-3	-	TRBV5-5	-	CASSTVGDTQYF	TGTGCCAGCAGCACAGTTGGGGATACGCAGTATTTT
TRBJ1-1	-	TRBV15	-	CATSREGAGEAFF	TGTGCCACCAGCAGAGAAGGGGCTGGAGAAGCTTTCTTT
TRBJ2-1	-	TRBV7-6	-	CASSLAGKLGYNEQFF	TGTGCCAGCAGCTTAGCGGGGAAATTAGGCTACAATGAGCAGTTCTTC
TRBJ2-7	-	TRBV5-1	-	CASKIRDGYDEQYF	TGCGCCAGCAAAATCCGGGACGGCTACGACGAGCAGTACTTC
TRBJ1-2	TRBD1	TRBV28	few	CATNLPGQGNGYTF	TGTGCCACCAATCTTCCGGGACAGGGGAATGGCTACACCTTC